This T cell receptor beta chain derives from a study of blood T cell repertoires in COVID-19. About the study: In each case, the material was cDNA or gDNA derived from T cells, B-cell-depleted T cells, or PBMCs.

Repertoires were generated with immunoSEQ multiplex PCR, while TCRdb's copy carries only in-frame clones and drops some. The sample gives hundreds of thousands of clones, 80% to 90% of which show up once; 4.8% is in the top ten. This clone was seen once. Allocation to cohorts depended on clinical history reported by the participants. The V gene's germline CDR1 is ENHRY and CDR2 SYGVKD. Trimming removed 4 bases from V and 6 bases from J; junction bases left unmatched: 5. The CDR3 has 13 residues. The rearrangement joins TRBV10-3 to TRBJ1-2; 7 positions agree with TRBD1. The source of this sequence is a woman aged 45-65 years who had been exposed to COVID-19. The sequenced sample was PBMCs or T cells enriched from blood (not recorded which). The CDR3 region has the DNA TGTGCCATCAGTGGAGGGGGCGCGAATGGCTACACCTTC. This codes for CAISGGGANGYTF.